Sequencing of this T cell receptor beta chain was carried out in a study of cytomegalovirus exposure and HLA in healthy donors. Study-level results: It was confirmed in vitro that a few of the CMV-associated chains were specific for CMV antigens. It was only CMV serostatus that was available as immune exposure information. Rarity characterized most TCR sequences, yet some public TCRs appeared in many donors. Clonal expansion was found to be greater in HLA-associated TCR beta chains than in equally common others in a later analysis.

The CDR3 runs 14 residues. V was shortened by 6 bases and J by 0 bases, with 11 bases between the two germline ends. Germline V lookup: CDR1 MNHNS, CDR2 SASEGT. PCR used 60 Vbeta primers and 13 Jbeta primers. Clones were read by immunoSEQ multiplex PCR, and TCRdb kept only the in-frame ones, dropping some. The table counts about 130,000 clones; around 2.2% lies in the top ten. As regards this clone: Antigen: not known.

This sequence was found in a man aged 35 to 55 in good health and CMV-seronegative. Sequenced sample: PBMCs. V and J are TRBV6-1 and TRBJ1-1; D is possibly TRBD1 (6 bases). CDR3 sequence reads: CASRKTGMNTEAFF. The CDR3 nucleotides are TGTGCCAGCAGGAAAACAGGGATGAACACTGAAGCTTTCTTT.